These 25 T cell receptor beta chains share one sample of origin, sequenced in a study of TIL therapy for anti-PD-1-resistant metastatic lung cancer. Time point meaning: pre-treatment sample, taken before nivolumab and TIL therapy. The libraries were made with immunoSEQ v3. Libraries were prepared by immunoSEQ multiplex PCR; TCRdb keeps only in-frame clonotypes and omits some of them. The sample records 35,000 to 55,000 clones, roughly 85% being singletons. Sample: blood, taken at baseline. The source is a man aged 65 to 79 with non-small cell lung cancer.

This clone was seen a handful of times. This CDR3 is CASSFRAESSYEQYF. The CDR3 nucleotides are TGTGCCAGCAGCTTTCGGGCAGAGAGCTCCTACGAGCAGTACTTC. This chain connects TRBV5-8 to TRBJ2-7, with unresolved D. The CDR3 extends over 15 amino acids. The V end lost 2 bases, the J end lost 0 bases, and 12 bases lay between the germline ends. Germline-derived CDR1 and CDR2 are SGHTS and YDEGEE.

The chain couples TRBV29-1 to TRBJ1-4; 9 bases map to TRBD1. Germline CDR1 SQVTM, CDR2 ANQGSEA. The trim removed 7 bases at V and 6 bases at J, leaving 6 bases unmatched. This CDR3 is built from 13 residues. Here the CDR3 reads CSAMGQGDEKLFF. The CDR3 DNA follows: TGCAGCGCTATGGGACAGGGTGATGAAAAACTGTTTTTT.

The rearrangement links TRBV11-2 to TRBJ2-2, with 9 bases aligning to TRBD2. CDR1 and CDR2 from the germline V gene are SGHAT and FQNNGV. The CDR3 has 15 amino acids. Unmatched junction bases numbered 3, after V lost 3 bases and J lost 4 bases. The DNA of the CDR3 is TGTGCCAGCAGCTTCTTAGCGGGAGCCACCGGGGAGCTGTTTTTT. Amino acids: CASSFLAGATGELFF.

A single count supports this clone. This chain links TRBV5-4 with TRBJ1-3; TRBD1 aligns across 9 bases. Germline trimming cut 3 bases from V and 4 bases from J; bases unmatched to any gene: 14. CDR3 length: 18 residues. Germline-derived CDR1 and CDR2 are SGHNT and YYREEE (reference sequence). The CDR3: CASSSSKDRGGSGNTIYF. The CDR3, as DNA: TGTGCCAGCAGCTCCTCGAAGGACAGGGGAGGTTCGGGAAACACCATATATTTT.

The chain employs TRBV28 and TRBJ1-4, with 8 bases lining up with TRBD1. The CDR3 spans 17 residues. From germline, CDR1 is MDHEN and CDR2 SYDVKM. Trimming removed 3 bases from V and 7 bases from J; junction bases left unmatched: 13. For the CDR3, the DNA is TGTGCCAGCAGTTTGCTGCCGACAGGGGAGGATTTTGAAAAACTGTTTTTT. It codes for CASSLLPTGEDFEKLFF. The full variable domain, completed using reference TRBV28 and TRBJ1-4, is DVKVTQSSRYLVKRTGEKVFLECVQDMDHENMFWYRQDPGLGLRLIYFSYDVKMKEKGDIPEGYSVSREKKERFSLILESASTNQTSMYLCASSLLPTGEDFEKLFFGSGTQLSVL.

This clone was observed a handful of times. The rearrangement joins TRBV18 to TRBJ2-3; possible D gene TRBD2, 5 bases. The CDR3 totals 13 residues. The V and J ends lost 6 bases and 6 bases respectively, with 13 bases between them. The germline gives CDR1 KGHSH, CDR2 LQKENI. CDR3 region: CASSREASDTQYF. DNA of the CDR3: TGTGCCAGCTCCCGGGAAGCCTCGGATACGCAGTATTTT. Combining the CDR3 with reference TRBV18 and TRBJ2-3 gives the whole variable domain NAGVMQNPRHLVRRRGQEARLRCSPMKGHSHVYWYRQLPEEGLKFMVYLQKENIIDESGMPKERFSAEFPKEGPSILRIQQVVRGDSAAYFCASSREASDTQYFGPGTRLTVL.

The rearrangement links TRBV30 to TRBJ2-7; TRBD2 is a possible D gene (6 bases). This CDR3 is built from 14 residues. Trimming cost V 3 bases and J 2 bases, with 14 bases left between them. The germline CDR1 and CDR2 sequences are GTSNPN and SVGIG (reference sequence). The DNA of the CDR3 is TGTGCCTGGAGGACCGGGACTCTCACCTACGAGCAGTACTTC. Translation: CAWRTGTLTYEQYF.

V is TRBV10-1 and J is TRBJ2-2, with D tentatively TRBD1 (5 bases). CDR1 and CDR2 from the germline V gene are WNHNN and SYGVQD (reference sequence). The CDR3 spans 13 residues. V lost 3 bases, J lost 7 bases, and 9 bases lay in between. CDR3 sequence: CASSDRVDGELFF. CDR3 in DNA: TGCGCCAGCAGTGACAGGGTGGACGGGGAGCTGTTTTTT.

The chain combines TRBV7-2 with TRBJ1-5, with a possible D match to TRBD1 (5 bases). This CDR3 has 15 residues. Germline V gene lookup returns CDR1 SGHTA and CDR2 FQGNSA. Trimming stripped 1 base from V and 4 bases from J, with 11 bases between. The CDR3 is CASSLELRGNQPQHF. The CDR3 region has the DNA TGTGCCAGCAGCTTAGAGCTTAGGGGAAATCAGCCCCAGCATTTT.

This clone was detected a few times. The chain recombines TRBV6-5 with TRBJ1-2; maybe TRBD1 (6 bases). The ends were cut back, 7 bases at V and 8 bases at J, with 20 bases in the middle. CDR1 is MNHEY, CDR2 SVGAGI, per germline. CDR3 size: 14 residues. Written as DNA, the CDR3 is TGTGCCAGCAAGGACCTGGCTGGGGACAAAGGCTACACCTTC. Protein: CASKDLAGDKGYTF.

This clone has just one count. The V gene is TRBV7-9, the J gene TRBJ1-3; D uncertain. CDR3 length equals 14 residues. Germline assignment: CDR1 SEHNR and CDR2 FQNEAQ (reference sequence). Trimming cost V 11 bases and J 4 bases, with 18 bases left between them. The CDR3 DNA reads TGTGCCGGCGCCTCAGGTCACTCGGGAAACACCATATATTTT. Its protein is CAGASGHSGNTIYF. Supplemented by reference TRBV7-9 and TRBJ1-3, the full variable domain reads DTGVSQNPRHKITKRGQNVTFRCDPISEHNRLYWYRQTLGQGPEFLTYFQNEAQLEKSRLLSDRFSAERPKGSFSTLEIQRTEQGDSAMYLCAGASGHSGNTIYFGEGSWLTVV.

V and J are TRBV4-1 and TRBJ1-5; D is unclear. The CDR3 is made up of 15 amino acids. The germline V gene has CDR1 MGHRA and CDR2 YSYEKL. V was trimmed by 0 bases and J by 1 base, leaving 7 bases between them. The CDR3 nucleotides read TGCGCCAGCAGCCAAGAACCACAGAGCAATCAGCCCCAGCATTTT. Protein product: CASSQEPQSNQPQHF.

The count of this clone is one. The chain links TRBV7-9 to TRBJ2-1; TRBD2 might be the D (5 bases). Trimming stripped 2 bases from V and 0 bases from J, with 11 bases between. Germline CDR1 is SEHNR and CDR2 is FQNEAQ (reference sequence). The CDR3 runs to 16 residues. CDR3 sequence: CASSLMAGHSYNEQFF. In DNA, the CDR3 is TGTGCCAGCAGCTTAATGGCGGGCCACTCCTACAATGAGCAGTTCTTC. Filled out from reference TRBV7-9 and TRBJ2-1, the complete variable domain reads DTGVSQNPRHKITKRGQNVTFRCDPISEHNRLYWYRQTLGQGPEFLTYFQNEAQLEKSRLLSDRFSAERPKGSFSTLEIQRTEQGDSAMYLCASSLMAGHSYNEQFFGPGTRLTVL.

V is TRBV4-1 and J is TRBJ2-2, with TRBD2 matching 11 bases. The V gene's germline CDR1 is MGHRA and CDR2 YSYEKL. J gave up 8 bases and V 0 bases, and 5 bases lay outside the gene matches. This CDR3 contains 16 residues. The CDR3 DNA reads as TGCGCCAGCAGCCAAGATAGCGGGAGGGCGACGGGGGAGCTGTTTTTT. Protein: CASSQDSGRATGELFF.

The chain joins TRBV20-1 to TRBJ2-1; no clear D. Deletions cut 5 bases from V and 2 bases from J, with 4 bases between. The CDR3 totals 11 residues. The germline V gene has CDR1 DFQATT and CDR2 SNEGSKA (reference sequence). DNA of the CDR3: TGCAGTGCTTCCGCCTACAATGAGCAGTTCTTC. This codes for CSASAYNEQFF.

This chain links TRBV30 with TRBJ2-3; no reliable D call. CDR1 and CDR2 from the germline V gene are GTSNPN and SVGIG (reference sequence). The CDR3 runs 15 residues. V was pared by 0 bases and J by 0 bases, with 10 bases between. CDR3 in amino acids: CAWSVDGASTDTQYF. Written as DNA, the CDR3 is TGTGCCTGGAGTGTAGATGGAGCTAGCACAGATACGCAGTATTTT.

This clone was seen a few times. The gene calls are TRBV7-9 and TRBJ2-5; the D gene is possibly TRBD1 (5 bases). The CDR3 runs 14 residues. Trimming left V 5 bases short and J 1 base short, with 11 bases between. Germline lookup yields CDR1 SEHNR and CDR2 FQNEAQ (reference sequence). In DNA form, the CDR3 reads TGTGCCAGCAGCCCCCCAAGGGGCCAAGAGACCCAGTACTTC. Its protein product is CASSPPRGQETQYF.

This clone was observed a few times. This chain joins TRBV5-1 and TRBJ2-7; D may be TRBD1 or TRBD2 (6 bases each). V lost 4 bases, J lost 4 bases, and 15 bases lay in between. Germline V CDR1 and CDR2: SGHRS, YFSETQ. The CDR3 runs to 14 residues. The CDR3: CASSTTGGRYEQYF. The CDR3 DNA sequence: TGCGCCAGCAGCACGACCGGGGGCAGGTACGAGCAGTACTTC.

The chain employs TRBV10-2 and TRBJ2-7; D gene uncertain. Per the germline V gene, CDR1 is WSHSY and CDR2 is SAAADI. The V end was cut by 0 bases, the J end by 0 bases, with 9 bases between. There are 15 residues in the CDR3. The CDR3 reads CASSESHSSSYEQYF. In DNA form, the CDR3 reads TGCGCCAGCAGTGAGTCTCACAGCAGCTCCTACGAGCAGTACTTC.

The V and J genes are TRBV6-5 and TRBJ2-7; no firm D call. Trimming removed 8 bases from V and 6 bases from J, with 17 bases in between. The CDR3 loop spans 13 amino acids. Germline CDR1 reads MNHEY; CDR2 reads SVGAGI. The DNA of the CDR3 is TGTGCCAGCCGGGTGTCAGGTCGAAGCGAGCAGTACTTC. This gives the protein CASRVSGRSEQYF.

The chain employs TRBV7-2 and TRBJ1-2, with 9 bases matching TRBD1. The germline V gene encodes CDR1 SGHTA and CDR2 FQGNSA. V gave up 3 bases and J gave up 7 bases; unmatched junction bases: 6. CDR3 length: 14 residues. The CDR3 coding sequence is TGTGCCAGCAGCTTTACAGGGGGCCTAAGTGGCTACACCTTC. Its translation: CASSFTGGLSGYTF.

This chain links TRBV6-5 with TRBJ1-1, with no clear D. The CDR3 loop spans 12 amino acids. Trimming cost V 5 bases and J 0 bases, with 4 bases left between them. Germline V lookup: CDR1 MNHEY, CDR2 SVGAGI. CDR3 in amino acids: CASSRLNTEAFF. The CDR3 region has the DNA TGTGCCAGCAGTCGCCTGAACACTGAAGCTTTCTTT.

This clone was observed once. This CDR3 is CASSLLGTFAYEQYF. The CDR3 DNA reads as TGTGCCAGCAGCTTATTAGGAACTTTCGCCTACGAGCAGTACTTC. This chain connects TRBV11-2 to TRBJ2-7, with D uncertain. Trimming removed 2 bases from V and 2 bases from J, with 13 bases in between. This CDR3 is built from 15 residues. Germline V lookup: CDR1 SGHAT, CDR2 FQNNGV.

This clone was seen just once. This rearrangement joins TRBV11-2 to TRBJ2-3; D may be TRBD1 or TRBD2 (5 bases each). Trimming cost V 5 bases and J 7 bases, with 19 bases left between them. This CDR3 contains 15 residues. Germline loops: CDR1 SGHAT, CDR2 FQNNGV. The CDR3, as DNA: TGTGCCAGCAGCGTCTGGGACCTCGGCATTTATACGCAGTATTTT. Protein: CASSVWDLGIYTQYF. Full variable domain (missing parts from reference TRBV11-2 and TRBJ2-3): EAGVAQSPRYKIIEKRQSVAFWCNPISGHATLYWYQQILGQGPKLLIQFQNNGVVDDSQLPKDRFSAERLKGVDSTLKIQPAKLEDSAVYLCASSVWDLGIYTQYFGPGTRLTVL.

The V call is TRBV7-8, the J call TRBJ2-1; TRBD2 might be the D (6 bases). Trimming took 4 bases from V and 7 from J, leaving 14 bases between them. This CDR3 has 14 amino acids. Germline CDR1 SGHVS, CDR2 FQNEAQ. The CDR3 sequence: CASSSRGGMNEQFF. The CDR3 DNA follows: TGTGCCAGCAGCTCCCGAGGAGGGATGAATGAGCAGTTCTTC.